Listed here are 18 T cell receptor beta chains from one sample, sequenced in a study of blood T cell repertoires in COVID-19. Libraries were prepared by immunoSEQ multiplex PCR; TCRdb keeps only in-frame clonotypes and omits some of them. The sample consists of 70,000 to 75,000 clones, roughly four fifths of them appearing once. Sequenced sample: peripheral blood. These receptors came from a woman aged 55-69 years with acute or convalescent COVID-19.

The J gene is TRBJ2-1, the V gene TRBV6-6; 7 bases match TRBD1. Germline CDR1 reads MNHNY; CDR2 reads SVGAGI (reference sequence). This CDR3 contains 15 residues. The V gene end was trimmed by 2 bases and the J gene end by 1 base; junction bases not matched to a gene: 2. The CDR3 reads CASSYADRSYNEQFF. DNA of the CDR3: TGTGCCAGCAGTTACGCGGACAGGTCCTACAATGAGCAGTTCTTC.

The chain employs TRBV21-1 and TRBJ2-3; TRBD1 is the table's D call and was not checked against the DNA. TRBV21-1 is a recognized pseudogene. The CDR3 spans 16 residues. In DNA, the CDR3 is TGTGCCAGCAGCCGAAAACAGGAAGCTAGCACAGATACGCAGTATTTT. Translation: CASSRKQEASTDTQYF.

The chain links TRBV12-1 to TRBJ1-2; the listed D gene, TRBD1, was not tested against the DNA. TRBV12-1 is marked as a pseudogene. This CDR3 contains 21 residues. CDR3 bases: TGTGCCAGCAGCCCGGAGGCTTACGCAGGGGAACCAAGTAAACCTAACTATGGCTACACCTTC. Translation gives CASSPEAYAGEPSKPNYGYTF.

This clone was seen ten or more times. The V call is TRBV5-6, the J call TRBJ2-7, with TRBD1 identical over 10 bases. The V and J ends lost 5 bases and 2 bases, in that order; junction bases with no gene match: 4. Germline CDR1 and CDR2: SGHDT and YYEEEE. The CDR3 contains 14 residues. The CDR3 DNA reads TGTGCCAGCAGGCCCGGGACAGGGGCCTACGAGCAGTACTTC. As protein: CASRPGTGAYEQYF.

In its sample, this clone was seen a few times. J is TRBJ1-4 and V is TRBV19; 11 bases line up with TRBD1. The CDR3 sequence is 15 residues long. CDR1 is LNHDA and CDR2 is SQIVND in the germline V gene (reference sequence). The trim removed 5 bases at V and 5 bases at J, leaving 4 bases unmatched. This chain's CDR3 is CASSPDRGRNEKLFF. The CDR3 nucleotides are TGTGCCAGTAGTCCGGACAGGGGGCGGAATGAAAAACTGTTTTTT.

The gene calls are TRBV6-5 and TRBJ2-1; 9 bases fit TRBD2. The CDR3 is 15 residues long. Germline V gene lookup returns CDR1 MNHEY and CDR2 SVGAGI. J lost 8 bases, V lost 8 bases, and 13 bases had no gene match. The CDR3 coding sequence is TGTGCCAGCGTCCGAGGGACTAGCTGGACCCATGAGCAGTTCTTC. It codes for CASVRGTSWTHEQFF.

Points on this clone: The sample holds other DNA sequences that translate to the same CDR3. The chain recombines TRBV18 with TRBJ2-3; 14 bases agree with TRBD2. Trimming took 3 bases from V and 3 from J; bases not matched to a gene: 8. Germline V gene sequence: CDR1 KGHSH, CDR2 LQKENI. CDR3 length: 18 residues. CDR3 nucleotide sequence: TGTGCCAGCTCACCGACTAGCGGGGGGGCCGGCGGGACAGATACGCAGTATTTT. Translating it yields CASSPTSGGAGGTDTQYF.

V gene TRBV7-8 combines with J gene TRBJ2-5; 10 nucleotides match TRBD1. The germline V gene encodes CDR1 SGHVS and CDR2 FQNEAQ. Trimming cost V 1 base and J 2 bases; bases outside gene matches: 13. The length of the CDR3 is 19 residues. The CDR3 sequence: CASSLDRDRGFSTQETQYF. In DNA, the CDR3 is TGTGCCAGCAGCTTAGACCGGGACAGGGGATTCTCGACGCAAGAGACCCAGTACTTC. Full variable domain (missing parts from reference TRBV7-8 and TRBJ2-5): GAGVSQSPRYKVAKRGQDVALRCDPISGHVSLFWYQQALGQGPEFLTYFQNEAQLDKSGLPSDRFFAERPEGSVSTLKIQRTQQEDSAVYLCASSLDRDRGFSTQETQYFGPGTRLLVL.

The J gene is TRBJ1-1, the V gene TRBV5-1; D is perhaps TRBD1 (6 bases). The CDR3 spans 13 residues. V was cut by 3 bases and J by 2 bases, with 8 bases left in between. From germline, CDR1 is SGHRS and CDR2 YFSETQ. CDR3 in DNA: TGCGCCAGCAGCTGGACAGTAAACACTGAAGCTTTCTTT. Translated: CASSWTVNTEAFF.

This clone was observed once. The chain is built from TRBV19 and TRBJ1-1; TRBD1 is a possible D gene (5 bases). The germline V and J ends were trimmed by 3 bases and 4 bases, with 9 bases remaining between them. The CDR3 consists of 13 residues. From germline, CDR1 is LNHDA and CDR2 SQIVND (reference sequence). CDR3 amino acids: CASSIKGFTEAFF. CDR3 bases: TGTGCCAGTAGTATTAAGGGGTTCACTGAAGCTTTCTTT.

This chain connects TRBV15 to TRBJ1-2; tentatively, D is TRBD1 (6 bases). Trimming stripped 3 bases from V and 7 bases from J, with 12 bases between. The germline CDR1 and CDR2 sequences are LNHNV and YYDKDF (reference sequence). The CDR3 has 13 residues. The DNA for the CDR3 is TGTGCCACCAGCAGCAGGGGTTCCGGTGGCTACACCTTC. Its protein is CATSSRGSGGYTF.

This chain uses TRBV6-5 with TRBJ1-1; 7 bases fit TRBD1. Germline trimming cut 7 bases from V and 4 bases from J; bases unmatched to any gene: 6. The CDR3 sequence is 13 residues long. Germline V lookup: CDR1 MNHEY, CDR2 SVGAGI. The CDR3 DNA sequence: TGTGCCAGCACCTACAGGGGTAGCACTGAAGCTTTCTTT. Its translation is CASTYRGSTEAFF.

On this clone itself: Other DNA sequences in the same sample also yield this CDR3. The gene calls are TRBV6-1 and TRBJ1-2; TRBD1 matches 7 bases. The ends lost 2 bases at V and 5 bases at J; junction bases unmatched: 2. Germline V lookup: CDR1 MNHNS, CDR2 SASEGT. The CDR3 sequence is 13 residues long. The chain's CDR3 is CASSETGDYGYTF. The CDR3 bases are TGTGCCAGCAGTGAAACAGGGGATTATGGCTACACCTTC.

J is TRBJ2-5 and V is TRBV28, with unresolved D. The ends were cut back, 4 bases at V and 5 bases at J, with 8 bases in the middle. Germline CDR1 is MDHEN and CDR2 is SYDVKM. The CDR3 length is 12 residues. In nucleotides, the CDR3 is TGTGCCAGCAGTTCGCCGCGCGAGACCCAGTACTTC. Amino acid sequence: CASSSPRETQYF.

CDR3: CASILYRDSLNYGYTF. As DNA, the CDR3 is TGTGCCAGCATCCTTTATCGGGACAGCCTTAACTATGGCTACACCTTC. This chain links TRBV2 with TRBJ1-2, with 7 bases fitting TRBD1. V was pared by 7 bases and J by 1 base, with 12 bases of the junction left unmatched. In germline, CDR1 is SNHLY, CDR2 FYNNEI. CDR3 length equals 16 residues.

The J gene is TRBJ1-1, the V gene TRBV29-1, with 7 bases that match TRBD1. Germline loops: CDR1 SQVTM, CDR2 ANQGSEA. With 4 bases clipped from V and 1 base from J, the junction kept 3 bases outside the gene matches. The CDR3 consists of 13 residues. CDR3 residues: CSVGAGGNTEAFF. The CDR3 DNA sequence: TGCAGCGTTGGGGCAGGGGGGAACACTGAAGCTTTCTTT.

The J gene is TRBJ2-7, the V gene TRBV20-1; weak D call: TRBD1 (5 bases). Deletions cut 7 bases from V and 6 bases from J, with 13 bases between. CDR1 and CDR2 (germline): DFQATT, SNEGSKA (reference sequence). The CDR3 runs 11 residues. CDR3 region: CSVPPQGEQYF. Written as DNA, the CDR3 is TGCAGTGTCCCCCCTCAGGGCGAGCAGTACTTC.

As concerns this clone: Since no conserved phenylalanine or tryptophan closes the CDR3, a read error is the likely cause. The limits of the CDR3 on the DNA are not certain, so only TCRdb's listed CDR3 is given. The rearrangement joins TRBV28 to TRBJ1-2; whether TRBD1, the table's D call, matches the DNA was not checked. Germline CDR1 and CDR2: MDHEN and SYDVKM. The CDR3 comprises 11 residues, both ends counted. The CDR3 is CASRIPGQVFL.